The 13 T cell receptor beta chains below all came from one sample that was sequenced in a study of cytomegalovirus exposure and HLA in healthy donors. Primers for the PCR totalled 60 Vbeta and 13 Jbeta. Method: immunoSEQ multiplex PCR; TCRdb's copy keeps in-frame clones and lacks some. Of roughly 140,000 clones listed, roughly 76% are singletons. The sequenced sample consisted of PBMCs. All receptors derive from a female donor in good health and CMV-seronegative.

The chain is built from TRBV25-1 and TRBJ2-7; the match to TRBD1 covers 12 bases. The CDR3 totals 14 residues. Germline lookup yields CDR1 MGHDK and CDR2 SYGVNS. V shed 5 bases, J shed 6 bases, and the junction held 5 bases outside the gene matches. The CDR3 reads CASSTGTGGPEQYF. CDR3 sequence (DNA): TGTGCCAGCAGTACCGGGACAGGGGGCCCCGAGCAGTACTTC.

This clone was picked up a small number of times. V gene TRBV25-1 combines with J gene TRBJ2-7; 8 nucleotides align to TRBD1. J gave up 2 bases and V 5 bases, and 8 bases lay outside the gene matches. This CDR3 has 15 amino acids. CDR1 is MGHDK, CDR2 SYGVNS, per germline. The CDR3 is CASSSIPGQAYEQYF. CDR3 in DNA: TGTGCCAGCAGTAGCATTCCGGGACAGGCCTACGAGCAGTACTTC.

The chain is built from TRBV6-5 and TRBJ1-2, with unresolved D. Deletions cut 4 bases from V and 4 bases from J, with 13 bases between. This CDR3 is built from 14 residues. CDR1 and CDR2 from the germline V gene are MNHEY and SVGAGI. This CDR3 reads CASSLNSNPYGYTF. The CDR3 DNA is TGTGCCAGCAGTTTAAACAGCAACCCCTATGGCTACACCTTC.

The chain carries TRBV5-1 and TRBJ1-3; 8 nucleotides align to TRBD1. Germline CDR1 and CDR2: SGHRS and YFSETQ. The CDR3 runs 15 residues. The trim removed 4 bases at V and 2 bases at J, leaving 5 bases unmatched. CDR3 amino acids: CASSTSTGAGNTIYF. CDR3 bases: TGCGCCAGCAGCACCTCGACAGGGGCTGGAAACACCATATATTTT.

As regards this clone: At one end the junction does not follow the germline gene, possibly because of a read error. Other DNA sequences of this sample code for an identical CDR3. The CDR3 bases are TGTGCTAGCAGTTACTCGAGGAATAGCAATCAGCCCCAGCATTTT. As protein: CASSYSRNSNQPQHF. The V gene is TRBV6-5, the J gene TRBJ1-5, with D unresolved. This CDR3 comprises 15 residues. Germline loops: CDR1 MNHEY, CDR2 SVGAGI.

J is TRBJ2-1 and V is TRBV4-1; 7 bases are shared with TRBD1. The CDR3 runs to 17 residues. Germline V gives CDR1 MGHRA, CDR2 YSYEKL. V was pared by 0 bases and J by 10 bases, with 15 bases of the junction left unmatched. The CDR3 nucleotides read TGCGCCAGCAGCCAAGAACCGACAGGGTCTATTATCGGGGAGCAGTTCTTC. Amino acids: CASSQEPTGSIIGEQFF.

This clone appeared a single time. The V gene is TRBV7-3, the J gene TRBJ2-3; TRBD2 is a possible D gene (6 bases). The CDR3 has 13 amino acids. The V end was cut by 4 bases, the J end by 4 bases, with 9 bases between. Germline V gene sequence: CDR1 SGHTA, CDR2 FQGTGA. The DNA of the CDR3 is TGTGCCAGCAGCTGGGGAGGAGCAGATACGCAGTATTTT. Translated, it gives CASSWGGADTQYF.

This chain connects TRBV28 to TRBJ2-1; 13 bases agree with TRBD2. CDR1 is MDHEN and CDR2 is SYDVKM in the germline V gene. Germline trimming cut 7 bases from V and 8 bases from J; bases unmatched to any gene: 8. The CDR3 consists of 15 residues. The CDR3 nucleotides read TGTGCCAGCATTCCGGGACTAGCGGGACAAGATGAGCAGTTCTTC. This gives the protein CASIPGLAGQDEQFF. Drawing the rest from reference TRBV28 and TRBJ2-1, the complete variable domain is DVKVTQSSRYLVKRTGEKVFLECVQDMDHENMFWYRQDPGLGLRLIYFSYDVKMKEKGDIPEGYSVSREKKERFSLILESASTNQTSMYLCASIPGLAGQDEQFFGPGTRLTVL.

This clone has a single count. This chain connects TRBV5-4 to TRBJ2-7, with 11 bases that match TRBD2. The CDR3 spans 14 residues. V dropped 3 bases and J dropped 6; count of bases not matched to a gene: 5. Germline lookup yields CDR1 SGHNT and CDR2 YYREEE (reference sequence). The CDR3 is CASSSTSGKGEQYF. The CDR3 DNA reads TGTGCCAGCAGCTCGACTAGCGGGAAAGGCGAGCAGTACTTC.

The chain uses TRBV20-1 and TRBJ1-1; TRBD1 agrees at 8 bases. Germline V CDR1 and CDR2: DFQATT, SNEGSKA (reference sequence). There are 11 residues in the CDR3. The CDR3: CTPQGDTEAFF. The CDR3, as DNA: TGCACCCCACAGGGGGACACTGAAGCTTTCTTT.

The rearrangement joins TRBV6-1 to TRBJ1-2, with TRBD1 matching 8 bases. The CDR3 contains 15 residues. Per germline, CDR1 MNHNS and CDR2 SASEGT. After removal of 5 bases from V and 3 bases from J, the junction contained 8 bases not matched to a gene. CDR3 loop: CASSTRQGLDYGYTF. The DNA of the CDR3 is TGTGCCAGCAGTACGCGACAGGGGTTAGACTATGGCTACACCTTC.

The chain uses TRBV20-1 and TRBJ2-7; D call uncertain. V was clipped by 5 bases and J by 2 bases, with 7 bases between them. From germline, CDR1 is DFQATT and CDR2 SNEGSKA (reference sequence). The CDR3 extends over 11 amino acids. CDR3 in amino acids: CSAEVTYEQYF. For the CDR3, the DNA is TGCAGTGCTGAGGTTACCTACGAGCAGTACTTC.

The chain links TRBV21-1 to TRBJ2-7; no DNA check was done on the table's D call, TRBD1. TRBV21-1 is reported as a pseudogene. This CDR3 is 15 amino acids long. The CDR3 loop is CASSSRTGGFYEQYF. CDR3 sequence (DNA): TGTGCCAGCAGCAGCAGGACAGGGGGCTTCTACGAGCAGTACTTC.